This TCR beta chain came from a study of CD8+ T cells in alopecia areata (dated by TCRdb to 2017 to 2018). In terms of the full investigation: The study used high-throughput TCRbeta sequencing to examine T cell clonal expansion in alopecia areata, in both the C3H/HeJ mouse model and human patients. On the human side, TCRbeta sequencing was run on scalp tissue and on sorted CD4+ and CD8+ peripheral blood T cells from healthy controls and from alopecia areata patients with either patchy or totalis/universalis disease. Clonality in the scalp was compared among normal scalp (n=4), patchy alopecia areata scalp (n=8), and alopecia totalis/universalis scalp (n=8). RNA was obtained with the PAXgene miRNA kit for fixed scalp, the miRNeasy kit for PBMCs, and the RNeasy kit for mouse skin. Amplification of TCRbeta CDR3 regions was done by immunoSEQ multiplex PCR using 35 Vbeta forward primers and 13 Jbeta reverse primers.

Broad study findings and their caveats: Shared TCR sequences between patients were less evident than in mice, which may be partly attributable to HLA diversity in the patient population. Unlike mouse skin, which is dominated by gammadelta T cells, normal human skin has resident alphabeta T cells that are also sequenced, and this complicates analysis of the scalp TCR repertoire. Lesional scalp, especially in alopecia totalis/universalis, showed higher clonality and more expanded CD8+ clones than normal scalp, suggesting antigenic drive.

About this clone itself: Its specific antigen is unknown. No much larger clonotype is one base removed from it; base qualities were not supplied.

The germline V gene encodes CDR1 SGHDN and CDR2 FVKESK. The CDR3, from cysteine to phenylalanine, totals 12 residues. Only CDR3 DNA is held: 36 bases, read in frame from base 1. V lost 0 bases and J lost 8 bases; the stretch between them is 7 bases long. PBMCs were separated by density centrifugation and stained for CD3, CD4 and CD8, after which CD4+ and CD8+ T cells were sorted on a FACSAria. Scalp biopsies and blood samples were obtained from unaffected controls. The library was built by means of the immunoSEQ multiplex PCR assay. RNA was extracted from all samples and reverse transcribed into cDNA, which served as template for TCR sequencing. First-strand cDNA was synthesized using SuperScript III with a 2:1 mix of oligo-dT and random hexamers. A synthetic immune receptor repertoire was used to measure amplification bias, and any remaining bias was corrected computationally. The source study handled its data this way. Raw reads were preprocessed to remove errors, and CDR3 was defined by IMGT conventions from the conserved cysteine to phenylalanine. Clonality was computed as 1 minus the Shannon entropy, with the entropy normalized by log2 of the number of productive unique TCRs. Scalp TCRbeta sequences were cross-referenced with sorted blood CD4 and CD8 repertoires so that the CD4 or CD8 identity of scalp clones could be inferred. As stored in TCRdb, this immuneACCESS dataset retains in-frame rearrangements with V and J assigned. A fraction of the clones does not appear; measured against another copy, unresolved V genes explain less than half of the discrepancy, and the remainder lacks a known reason. V and J calls and clone size follow that table, whereas D and trimming were derived from the DNA. The sample table shows about 110,000 clones, and approximately 59% are seen once. The top ten constitute less than 25% of the sample.

The sequenced sample consisted of CD8+ T cells sorted from blood. The source is a human donor in good health. Recombination connected TRBV14 to TRBJ1-2; the D gene cannot be resolved reliably. This receptor carries the CDR3 CASSQDSGGYTF. The DNA sequence is TGTGCCAGCAGCCAAGACAGCGGGGGCTACACCTTC.